A selection of T cell receptor beta chains follows, all from one sample in a study of blood T cell repertoires in COVID-19. Sequenced by immunoSEQ multiplex PCR; TCRdb stores in-frame clones only, minus some. This table holds about 20,000 clones, 70% to 90% found once. Material for sequencing was peripheral blood. Receptors originate from a human donor in a cohort sampled during active COVID-19. The donor label of this sample is uncertain. The CDR3 runs from the conserved cysteine through the conserved F or W. The D gene is left open where the match is weak. The size field is filled for only some rows; it gives once, few, many or a size class.

TRBD2	-	TRBV15	TRBJ2-5	CATSRAAGGTETQYF	TGTGCCACCAGCAGAGCAGCGGGAGGGACGGAGACCCAGTACTTC
-	-	TRBV24-1	TRBJ1-5	CATSEAGEGNQPQHF	TGTGCCACCAGTGAAGCAGGGGAAGGCAATCAGCCCCAGCATTTT
TRBD1	-	TRBV6-2/TRBV6-3	TRBJ2-7	CASSLDRVYEQYF	TGTGCCAGCAGTCTGGACAGGGTTTACGAGCAGTACTTC
-	-	TRBV5-4	TRBJ2-3	CASSPWDSADTQYF	TGTGCCAGCAGCCCCTGGGACTCAGCGGATACGCAGTATTTT
TRBD1	-	TRBV28	TRBJ1-4	CAIQTGTGFNEKLFF	TGTGCCATCCAGACAGGGACGGGGTTTAATGAAAAACTGTTTTTT
-	-	TRBV6-5	TRBJ2-2	CASSDSSITGELFF	TGTGCCAGCAGCGACAGTTCGATCACCGGGGAGCTGTTTTTT
TRBD2	-	TRBV5-1	TRBJ2-1	CASSSGTSGDEQFF	TGCGCCAGCAGCTCGGGGACTAGCGGGGATGAGCAGTTCTTC
TRBD2	once	TRBV5-1	TRBJ2-1	CASSLGGLALNEQFF	TGCGCCAGCAGCTTGGGGGGACTAGCCCTCAATGAGCAGTTCTTC
TRBD2	-	TRBV10-3	TRBJ2-3	CAISGPTSGRVGTDTQYF	TGTGCCATCAGTGGTCCGACTAGCGGGAGGGTAGGCACAGATACGCAGTATTTT
-	-	TRBV27	TRBJ1-5	CASSLDGRTDSISAGSNQPQHF	TGTGCCAGCAGTTTAGACGGTCGGACGGACTCCATTTCTGCTGGTAGCAATCAGCCCCAGCATTTT
-	-	TRBV5-4	TRBJ2-3	CASHVAGSKDTQYF	TGTGCCAGTCATGTGGCGGGGTCAAAAGATACGCAGTATTTT
-	-	TRBV20-1	TRBJ2-2	CSASQSRGTGELFF	TGCAGTGCTAGTCAGTCACGCGGGACCGGGGAGCTGTTTTTT
TRBD2	-	TRBV20-1	TRBJ2-7	CSASSGTSGLGYEQYF	TGCAGTGCTAGTTCCGGGACTAGCGGGTTGGGCTACGAGCAGTACTTC
-	-	TRBV28	TRBJ1-1	CASRRQAVAEAFF	TGTGCCAGCAGGCGACAGGCTGTGGCTGAAGCTTTCTTT
TRBD2	-	TRBV25-1	TRBJ2-3	CASSEYMASGGPRDTQYF	TGTGCCAGCAGTGAATATATGGCTAGCGGGGGCCCAAGGGATACGCAGTATTTT
TRBD1	-	TRBV6-6	TRBJ2-5	CASSYTGVRETQYF	TGTGCCAGCAGTTACACAGGGGTAAGAGAGACCCAGTACTTC
-	-	TRBV12-3/TRBV12-4	TRBJ2-7	CASSYRDYEQYF	TGTGCCAGCAGTTACCGGGACTACGAGCAGTACTTC
-	-	TRBV6-5	TRBJ1-6	CASSYSKTRANSPLHF	TGTGCCAGCAGTTACTCGAAAACCAGGGCAAATTCACCCCTCCACTTT
-	-	TRBV5-1	TRBJ2-2	CASSRRSGSNTGELFF	TGCGCCAGCAGCCGACGATCAGGGTCCAACACCGGGGAGCTGTTTTTT
-	few	TRBV9	TRBJ2-7	CASSVGGQTYEQYF	TGTGCCAGCAGCGTAGGGGGGCAGACCTACGAGCAGTACTTC
TRBD2	few	TRBV15	TRBJ2-1	CATSRDKLAGGQFF	TGTGCCACCAGCAGAGATAAACTAGCGGGAGGGCAGTTCTTC
-	-	TRBV6-1	TRBJ2-2	CASSEELAGELFF	TGTGCCAGCAGTGAAGAACTAGCCGGGGAGCTGTTTTTT
-	-	TRBV21-1	TRBJ1-4	CASSTRDRACEKLFF	TGTGCCAGCAGCACCCGGGACAGGGCATGTGAAAAACTGTTTTTT
-	-	TRBV6-5	TRBJ1-2	CASRSGGVANYGYTF	TGTGCCAGCAGGAGCGGAGGGGTAGCTAACTATGGCTACACCTTC